This T cell receptor (beta chain) originates from a study of graft-versus-host responses after intestinal transplantation. Overall study findings and caveats: The highest levels of circulating GvH clones went along with early declines in HvG clones after transplant. Recipient marrow held GvH clones, some first seen in ileum or blood.

Libraries were prepared by immunoSEQ multiplex PCR; TCRdb keeps only in-frame clonotypes and omits some of them. The sample carries about 98,000 clones, over 80% recorded once. A word on this clone: The target antigen is unknown.

The sequence derives from a human donor who received an intestinal transplant. This sample comprised unstimulated CD8+ T cells sorted from spleen or lymph node cells, obtained before intestinal transplant.

In DNA form, the CDR3 reads TGTGCCAGCAGCTCCTTGGTTGTAGCCAAAAACATTCAGTACTTC. Encoded protein: CASSSLVVAKNIQYF. The V and J genes are TRBV5-6 and TRBJ2-4; no clear D. The germline V gene encodes CDR1 SGHDT and CDR2 YYEEEE. CDR3 size: 15 residues. Trimming took off 3 bases at V and 0 bases at J, with 10 bases between the two ends.